Below are 26 T cell receptor beta chains sequenced from a single sample in a study of control samples from healthy donors and cancer patients. Clones were sequenced by immunoSEQ multiplex PCR, and TCRdb holds only the in-frame ones, with some missing. The data show a few hundred thousand clones, with roughly 90% seen just once and more than 6% held by the top ten. Sequenced sample: PBMCs. The source is a man in his forties with head and neck cancer.

This clone was detected once. Written as DNA, the CDR3 is TGTGCCAGCAGTGTGGTGGCGGGAGTCACCAGCTCCTACGAGCAGTACTTC. Translation gives CASSVVAGVTSSYEQYF. This chain connects TRBV2 to TRBJ2-7; 7 bases fit TRBD2. This CDR3 has 17 amino acids. Germline CDR1 and CDR2: SNHLY and FYNNEI. V lost 4 bases to trimming and J lost 0 bases; unmatched junction nucleotides: 12. Combining the CDR3 with reference TRBV2 and TRBJ2-7 gives the whole variable domain EPEVTQTPSHQVTQMGQEVILRCVPISNHLYFYWYRQILGQKVEFLVSFYNNEISEKSEIFDDQFSVERPDGSNFTLKIRSTKLEDSAMYFCASSVVAGVTSSYEQYFGPGTRLTVT.

V and J are TRBV7-9 and TRBJ1-1; D unclear. The CDR3 is 13 amino acids. The V and J ends lost 4 bases and 1 base respectively, with 7 bases between them. CDR1 SEHNR and CDR2 FQNEAQ come from the germline V gene (reference sequence). The CDR3 DNA sequence: TGTGCCAGCAGCTCCCCCCGGAACACTGAAGCTTTCTTT. This encodes CASSSPRNTEAFF.

A single count supports this clone. V gene TRBV15 combines with J gene TRBJ1-3; 11 bases are a match to TRBD1. CDR3 length: 15 residues. In germline, CDR1 is LNHNV, CDR2 YYDKDF (reference sequence). With 3 bases clipped from V and 3 bases from J, the junction kept 1 base outside the gene matches. CDR3 sequence: CATSRDRGLGNTIYF. CDR3 DNA sequence: TGTGCCACCAGCAGGGACAGGGGGCTTGGAAACACCATATATTTT.

This sequence joins TRBV2 and TRBJ1-3, with unresolved D. Germline V gene sequence: CDR1 SNHLY, CDR2 FYNNEI. The V end lost 7 bases, the J end lost 0 bases, and 16 bases lay between the germline ends. This CDR3 is 16 amino acids long. CDR3 protein: CASTQEAPSSGNTIYF. For the CDR3, the DNA is TGTGCCAGCACCCAAGAGGCCCCTAGCTCTGGAAACACCATATATTTT.

The chain carries TRBV29-1 and TRBJ2-2; TRBD2 aligns across 7 bases. This CDR3 comprises 13 residues. V lost 6 bases and J lost 7; bases outside the gene matches: 8. Germline CDR1 reads SQVTM; CDR2 reads ANQGSEA. The CDR3 DNA reads as TGCAGCGTCAAGGGGCTAGCGGTCGGGGAGCTGTTTTTT. Its translation: CSVKGLAVGELFF.

This clone is a singleton in its sample. The chain employs TRBV7-9 and TRBJ2-1, with TRBD2 identical over 9 bases. Trimming cost V 6 bases and J 0 bases; bases outside gene matches: 6. The CDR3 has 16 amino acids. CDR1 SEHNR and CDR2 FQNEAQ come from the germline V gene (reference sequence). The CDR3 bases are TGTGCCAGCAGGTTTAGCGGGAGTAGCTCCTACAATGAGCAGTTCTTC. Translation gives CASRFSGSSSYNEQFF.

This clone has only one observation. The chain carries TRBV27 and TRBJ2-5; TRBD2 might be the D (6 bases). The V gene lost 8 bases and the J gene lost 3 bases, with 13 bases spanning the gap. Germline CDR1 and CDR2: MNHEY and SMNVEV (reference sequence). The CDR3 covers 13 residues. CDR3 coding DNA: TGTGCCAGCCGTCGCTGGGAGGAAGAGACCCAGTACTTC. Protein: CASRRWEEETQYF.

This chain connects TRBV27 to TRBJ1-5, with 7 bases that match TRBD1. The V gene's germline CDR1 is MNHEY and CDR2 SMNVEV (reference sequence). This CDR3 has 14 residues. With V trimmed by 9 bases and J by 5 bases, 10 bases remained unmatched. The CDR3 region is CASSYRGPDQPQHF. CDR3 nucleotides: TGTGCCAGTTCTTATAGGGGGCCGGATCAGCCCCAGCATTTT.

J is TRBJ2-2 and V is TRBV3-1 (or the pseudogene TRBV3-2), with D perhaps TRBD2 (5 bases). The germline gives CDR1 LGHDT, CDR2 YNNKEL (reference sequence). The CDR3 runs 16 residues. The V gene lost 0 bases and the J gene lost 1 base, with 9 bases spanning the gap. CDR3 residues: CASSQDRGLNTGELFF. The CDR3 DNA is TGTGCCAGCAGCCAAGACCGGGGTCTGAACACCGGGGAGCTGTTTTTT.

The chain carries TRBV25-1 and TRBJ2-5, with TRBD1 matching over 10 bases. CDR1 is MGHDK and CDR2 is SYGVNS in the germline V gene. The V segment lost 9 bases and the J segment 4 bases; nucleotides outside the gene matches: 11. The length of the CDR3 is 15 residues. In DNA form, the CDR3 reads TGTGCCAGTTCTTCCGGGACAGGGGTTCGAGAGACCCAGTACTTC. As protein: CASSSGTGVRETQYF.

This rearrangement joins TRBV5-6 to TRBJ2-2; D gene ambiguous. V shed 1 base and J shed 4 bases, with 8 bases lying between them. Germline V gene data show CDR1 as SGHDT and CDR2 as YYEEEE. This CDR3 has 14 residues. The CDR3: CASSLWVSTGELFF. CDR3 DNA sequence: TGTGCCAGCAGCTTGTGGGTTAGCACCGGGGAGCTGTTTTTT.

This rearrangement joins TRBV5-6 to TRBJ2-4, with D hard to call. The CDR3 consists of 15 residues. V was clipped by 0 bases and J by 3 bases, with 10 bases between them. Per the germline V gene, CDR1 is SGHDT and CDR2 is YYEEEE. CDR3 amino acids: CASSLAGIGKNIQYF. In nucleotides, the CDR3 is TGTGCCAGCAGCTTGGCCGGAATCGGCAAAAACATTCAGTACTTC.

The V gene is TRBV7-6, the J gene TRBJ2-7; the match to TRBD2 covers 9 bases. Germline V CDR1 and CDR2: SGHVS, FNYEAQ. V shed 5 bases, J shed 2 bases, and the junction held 7 bases outside the gene matches. The CDR3 covers 15 residues. CDR3 protein: CASSALGGRAYEQYF. The CDR3, as DNA: TGTGCCAGCAGCGCCCTGGGCGGGAGGGCCTACGAGCAGTACTTC.

The rearrangement links TRBV29-1 to TRBJ2-7, with D uncertain. Germline assignment: CDR1 SQVTM and CDR2 ANQGSEA. CDR3 size: 14 residues. Trimming shortened V by 1 base and J by 3 bases, and 13 bases separated the two germline ends. The CDR3 region is CSVEVGGSVYEQYF. CDR3 sequence (DNA): TGCAGCGTTGAAGTGGGCGGATCAGTCTACGAGCAGTACTTC.

The chain's CDR3 is CASSGAGTDTQYF. Here the CDR3 DNA reads TGTGCCAGCAGTGGGGCGGGTACAGATACGCAGTATTTT. V and J are TRBV27 and TRBJ2-3; D is possibly TRBD1 or TRBD2 (5 bases each). V lost 5 bases and J lost 3, with 9 bases in between. CDR3 length equals 13 residues. Germline lookup yields CDR1 MNHEY and CDR2 SMNVEV (reference sequence).

The chain carries TRBV6-2 or TRBV6-3 and TRBJ1-2; D is perhaps TRBD1 (6 bases). From germline, CDR1 is MNHEY and CDR2 SVGEGT. The CDR3 is 14 residues long. Trimming took 4 bases from V and 0 from J, leaving 9 bases between them. CDR3 region: CASSWTETNYGYTF. The DNA of the CDR3 is TGTGCCAGCAGTTGGACAGAGACTAACTATGGCTACACCTTC.

The gene calls are TRBV5-4 and TRBJ2-2, with D possibly called TRBD1 or TRBD2 (6 bases each). The germline V gene has CDR1 SGHNT and CDR2 YYREEE (reference sequence). Deletions cut 0 bases from V and 2 bases from J, with 14 bases between. The CDR3 loop spans 17 amino acids. The CDR3 is CASSLAGAPYNTGELFF. In DNA form, the CDR3 reads TGTGCCAGCAGCTTGGCGGGGGCCCCTTATAACACCGGGGAGCTGTTTTTT.

This chain joins TRBV7-2 and TRBJ1-5; the D gene is possibly TRBD1 (6 bases). The V gene lost 1 base and the J gene lost 3 bases, with 7 bases spanning the gap. Germline V gives CDR1 SGHTA, CDR2 FQGNSA. The CDR3 is 14 amino acids. The CDR3 loop is CASSLGQVNQPQHF. The CDR3 bases are TGTGCCAGCAGCTTAGGACAGGTCAATCAGCCCCAGCATTTT.

This chain's CDR3 is CASSQEQVGRAFF. CDR3 nucleotide sequence: TGTGCCAGCAGCCAAGAGCAAGTGGGTAGGGCTTTCTTT. The chain employs TRBV14 and TRBJ1-1; unclear D gene. CDR1 and CDR2 (germline): SGHDN, FVKESK. The ends were cut back, 0 bases at V and 11 bases at J, with 13 bases in the middle. The CDR3 has 13 residues.

V and J are TRBV15 and TRBJ1-4; D might be TRBD1 (5 bases). This CDR3 is built from 14 residues. The V and J ends lost 5 bases and 8 bases respectively, with 15 bases between them. CDR1 LNHNV and CDR2 YYDKDF come from the germline V gene (reference sequence). This CDR3 is CATSPPGAREKLFF. CDR3 bases: TGTGCCACCAGCCCCCCCGGGGCGAGGGAAAAACTGTTTTTT. The entire variable domain, with the rest obtained from reference TRBV15 and TRBJ1-4, is as follows: DAMVIQNPRYQVTQFGKPVTLSCSQTLNHNVMYWYQQKSSQAPKLLFHYYDKDFNNEADTPDNFQSRRPNTSFCFLDIRSPGLGDTAMYLCATSPPGAREKLFFGSGTQLSVL.

The chain combines TRBV28 with TRBJ1-4, with D perhaps TRBD1 (6 bases). Germline assignment: CDR1 MDHEN and CDR2 SYDVKM. The CDR3 contains 15 residues. Trimming removed 7 bases from V and 0 bases from J, with 12 bases in between. CDR3 loop: CASNGRTATNEKLFF. The CDR3 DNA reads TGTGCCAGCAATGGCAGGACAGCAACTAATGAAAAACTGTTTTTT.

About this clone itself: The DNA is left out, because the CDR3 cannot be placed on it with certainty; the CDR3 is given as TCRdb lists it. This sequence joins TRBV5-6 and TRBJ2-1. Germline V gives CDR1 SGHDT, CDR2 YYEEEE. The CDR3 spans 14 residues, counting both ends. The CDR3 loop reads CASSFGSGLGEQFF.

The chain has TRBV5-1 and TRBJ2-2; D perhaps matches TRBD1 (5 bases). Trimming removed 0 bases from V and 9 bases from J, with 9 bases in between. The CDR3 spans 13 residues. CDR1 SGHRS and CDR2 YFSETQ come from the germline V gene. The CDR3 loop reads CASSLGQYRELFF. DNA for the CDR3: TGCGCCAGCAGCTTGGGACAGTATCGGGAGCTGTTTTTT.

The chain has TRBV9 and TRBJ2-7; 9 bases are shared with TRBD1. The CDR3 is 16 amino acids. V lost 3 bases to trimming and J lost 0 bases; unmatched junction nucleotides: 7. Germline V lookup: CDR1 SGDLS, CDR2 YYNGEE. The CDR3 region is CASSEWDRASSYEQYF. CDR3 coding DNA: TGTGCCAGCAGCGAGTGGGACAGGGCTAGCTCCTACGAGCAGTACTTC. Full variable domain (rest looked up from reference TRBV9 and TRBJ2-7): DSGVTQTPKHLITATGQRVTLRCSPRSGDLSVYWYQQSLDQGLQFLIQYYNGEERAKGNILERFSAQQFPDLHSELNLSSLELGDSALYFCASSEWDRASSYEQYFGPGTRLTVT.

The chain combines TRBV28 with TRBJ1-6; 7 bases match TRBD1. The V gene's germline CDR1 is MDHEN and CDR2 SYDVKM. The V gene end was trimmed by 7 bases and the J gene end by 7 bases; junction bases not matched to a gene: 7. This CDR3 is built from 14 residues. CDR3 in DNA: TGTGCCAGCACCAGACAGGGTCGGAATTCACCCCTCCACTTT. Translated: CASTRQGRNSPLHF.

V usage is TRBV6-2 or TRBV6-3 and J usage is TRBJ2-7; 9 bases align to TRBD1. This CDR3 spans 15 amino acids. Germline V gives CDR1 MNHEY, CDR2 SVGEGT. The V gene end was trimmed by 2 bases and the J gene end by 7 bases; junction bases not matched to a gene: 9. DNA of the CDR3: TGTGCCAGCAGTTACCTTGGGACAGGGTCGAAGGAGCAGTACTTC. Amino acids: CASSYLGTGSKEQYF.